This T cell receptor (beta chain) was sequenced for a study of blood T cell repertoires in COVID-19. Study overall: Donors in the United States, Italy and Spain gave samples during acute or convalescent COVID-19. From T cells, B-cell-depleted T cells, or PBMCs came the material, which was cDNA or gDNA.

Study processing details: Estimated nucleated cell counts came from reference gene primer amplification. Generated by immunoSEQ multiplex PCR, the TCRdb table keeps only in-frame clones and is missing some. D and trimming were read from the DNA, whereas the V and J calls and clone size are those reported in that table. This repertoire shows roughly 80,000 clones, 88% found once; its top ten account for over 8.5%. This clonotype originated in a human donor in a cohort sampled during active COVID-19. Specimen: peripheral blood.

The CDR3 spells CASSLDSRGGTETQYF. In DNA, the CDR3 is TGCGCCAGCAGCCTAGACTCCCGGGGCGGGACTGAGACCCAGTACTTC. V is TRBV5-1 and J is TRBJ2-5; D is possibly TRBD2 (6 bases). V gave up 4 bases and J gave up 5 bases, with 21 bases separating them. Germline V gene lookup returns CDR1 SGHRS and CDR2 YFSETQ. CDR3 length: 16 residues.